Each of the 17 T cell receptor beta chains below was sequenced from the same sample in a study of regulatory T cells in long-lasting Graves disease. As to time point: persistent/refractory GD, antithyroid drugs over 5 years with positive TRAb. PBMC-extracted RNA yielded the TCR library. The authors built TCR beta libraries using iRepertoire HTBI primers and Arm-PCR of CDR3 regions. MiXCR was run by TCRdb on the multiplex PCR reads, yielding one entry per CDR3 protein. The data hold 400,000 to 450,000 distinct CDR3 sequences, with about a quarter observed a single time. The sequences come from peripheral blood mononuclear cells (PBMCs), collected when the disease was refractory, from a patient treated with antithyroid drugs. Receptors originate from a female donor with Graves disease.

This clonotype was found a few times. The chain joins TRBV9 to TRBJ1-2; D remains ambiguous. With 10 bases removed from V and 3 bases from J, the gap between germline ends came to 16 bases. This CDR3 is built from 13 residues. Germline V lookup: CDR1 SGDLS, CDR2 YYNGEE. The CDR3 coding sequence is TGTGCCTCTGCCCGCCCCGGGGACTATGGCTACACCTTC. Residues: CASARPGDYGYTF.

Ten or more counts support this clonotype. This chain joins TRBV6-5 and TRBJ1-5; D call uncertain. CDR3 length: 17 amino acids. The V and J ends lost 0 bases and 0 bases respectively, with 12 bases between them. Per germline, CDR1 MNHEY and CDR2 SVGAGI. The CDR3 region has the DNA TGTGCCAGCAGTTACTCGGCAGGAGGGTATAGCAATCAGCCCCAGCATTTT. It is translated as CASSYSAGGYSNQPQHF.

This clonotype was detected once. The V call is TRBV20-1, the J call TRBJ1-1; D gene unclear. The germline V gene encodes CDR1 DFQATT and CDR2 SNEGSKA (reference sequence). V shed 0 bases and J shed 6 bases, with 17 bases lying between them. The CDR3 is 15 residues long. CDR3: CSARDPLGGAPEAFF. In DNA form, the CDR3 reads TGCAGTGCTAGAGACCCCCTCGGAGGCGCGCCTGAAGCTTTCTTT.

This clonotype was found a few times. The rearrangement links TRBV19 to TRBJ1-5; D possibly corresponds to TRBD1 (5 bases). Germline V gives CDR1 LNHDA, CDR2 SQIVND (reference sequence). The CDR3 is made up of 14 amino acids. V gave up 4 bases and J gave up 3 bases, with 10 bases separating them. CDR3 sequence reads: CASSTRQYNQPQHF. In DNA, the CDR3 is TGTGCCAGTAGTACCAGACAGTACAATCAGCCCCAGCATTTT.

J is TRBJ1-5 and V is TRBV19; D possibly corresponds to TRBD1 (6 bases). The V and J ends lost 0 bases and 6 bases respectively, with 21 bases between them. Per germline, CDR1 LNHDA and CDR2 SQIVND (reference sequence). The CDR3 spans 18 residues. This chain's CDR3 is CASSIDPRGHLVGQPQHF. The CDR3 region has the DNA TGTGCCAGTAGTATAGATCCCAGGGGCCATCTGGTAGGTCAGCCCCAGCATTTT.

This clonotype was observed a few times. This sequence joins TRBV6-2 or TRBV6-3 and TRBJ2-7, with 7 bases aligning to TRBD1. CDR3 length: 18 residues. Germline CDR1 MNHEY, CDR2 SVGEGT. Trimming cost V 2 bases and J 5 bases; bases outside gene matches: 18. Written as DNA, the CDR3 is TGTGCCAGCAGTTACGCAGCCCCCCTCATGACAGGGAACAACGAGCAGTACTTC. Its translation: CASSYAAPLMTGNNEQYF.

This clonotype was seen repeatedly, ten times or more. The chain combines TRBV27 with TRBJ1-6; TRBD1 aligns across 10 bases. Trimming cost V 6 bases and J 10 bases; bases outside gene matches: 18. Germline assignment: CDR1 MNHEY and CDR2 SMNVEV (reference sequence). CDR3 length: 18 amino acids. CDR3 DNA: TGTGCCAGCAGGGGGGACAGGGGCCGTGGTGCTTTCGGGTCACCCCTCCACTTT. Translating gives CASRGDRGRGAFGSPLHF.

This clonotype was observed a handful of times. The chain carries TRBV12-3 or TRBV12-4 and TRBJ1-2; D might be TRBD1 (6 bases). The CDR3 extends over 15 amino acids. With 5 bases removed from V and 3 bases from J, the gap between germline ends came to 16 bases. CDR3 nucleotides: TGTGCCAGCAGTCCGACCGGACAGTTGGACTATGGCTACACCTTC. This codes for CASSPTGQLDYGYTF.

V and J are TRBV4-1 and TRBJ2-4; possible D gene TRBD2, 9 bases. V shed 4 bases and J shed 5 bases, with 18 bases lying between them. The CDR3 extends over 16 amino acids. Germline V gene sequence: CDR1 MGHRA, CDR2 YSYEKL. The CDR3 bases are TGCGCCAGCAGCCCCGCGGGGGGGACAGGTGAAAACATTCAGTACTTC. This gives the protein CASSPAGGTGENIQYF.

There are many counts of this clonotype. The chain employs TRBV7-9 and TRBJ2-3; D call uncertain. From germline, CDR1 is SEHNR and CDR2 FQNEAQ (reference sequence). V shed 1 base and J shed 4 bases, with 12 bases lying between them. This CDR3 spans 15 amino acids. The CDR3 region has the DNA TGTGCCAGCAGCTTAGACGGCAGGCCATCAGATACGCAGTATTTT. Protein sequence: CASSLDGRPSDTQYF.

J is TRBJ2-1 and V is TRBV15, with D possibly matching TRBD2 (6 bases). The CDR3 is 13 residues long. The ends were cut back, 2 bases at V and 6 bases at J, with 8 bases in the middle. In germline, CDR1 is LNHNV, CDR2 YYDKDF (reference sequence). The CDR3 sequence is CATSRPTSNEQFF. The CDR3 DNA reads TGTGCCACCAGCAGACCGACTAGCAATGAGCAGTTCTTC.

This clonotype was detected many times. The chain recombines TRBV10-3 with TRBJ1-1, with D unresolved. Looked up from germline, CDR1 is ENHRY and CDR2 is SYGVKD. V lost 2 bases, J lost 1 base, and 5 bases lay in between. There are 13 residues in the CDR3. Here the CDR3 reads CAISELTNTEAFF. The CDR3 coding sequence is TGTGCCATCAGTGAGCTCACGAACACTGAAGCTTTCTTT.

This clonotype was seen repeatedly, ten times or more. CDR3 in amino acids: CASSSPGQGPQQYF. CDR3 nucleotides: TGTGCCAGCAGTTCACCGGGACAGGGGCCTCAGCAGTACTTC. The J gene is TRBJ2-7, the V gene TRBV6-9, with 10 bases aligning to TRBD1. After removal of 4 bases from V and 8 bases from J, the junction contained 8 bases not matched to a gene. CDR1 and CDR2 from the germline V gene are MNHGY and SVAAGI. The CDR3 is 14 residues long.

This clonotype was observed a few times. J is TRBJ1-2 and V is TRBV7-9; D possibly corresponds to TRBD1 (6 bases). Germline V lookup: CDR1 SEHNR, CDR2 FQNEAQ (reference sequence). CDR3 length: 16 amino acids. Trimming left V 1 base short and J 5 bases short, with 17 bases between. The CDR3 nucleotides read TGTGCCAGCAGCTTAGAAGGGGGTTCCGGCCGGTATGGCTACACCTTC. Protein: CASSLEGGSGRYGYTF.

The rearrangement joins TRBV28 to TRBJ1-2, with TRBD1 matching over 12 bases. This CDR3 is built from 15 residues. CDR1 is MDHEN, CDR2 SYDVKM, per germline. V shed 3 bases and J 8 bases; nucleotides not matched to a gene: 7. For the CDR3, the DNA is TGTGCCAGCAGTTTGGGGACAGGGGGCGCGAAAGGCTACACCTTC. This encodes CASSLGTGGAKGYTF.

The chain recombines TRBV5-6 with TRBJ2-7; weak D call: TRBD2 (5 bases). The CDR3 has 17 amino acids. Germline CDR1 SGHDT, CDR2 YYEEEE. The ends were cut back, 1 base at V and 2 bases at J, with 19 bases in the middle. The CDR3 coding sequence is TGTGCCAGCAGCTTGTTTCGTTTCGAGACTAACACCTACGAGCAGTACTTC. This gives the protein CASSLFRFETNTYEQYF. Full variable domain (rest looked up from reference TRBV5-6 and TRBJ2-7): DAGVTQSPTHLIKTRGQQVTLRCSPKSGHDTVSWYQQALGQGPQFIFQYYEEEERQRGNFPDRFSGHQFPNYSSELNVNALLLGDSALYLCASSLFRFETNTYEQYFGPGTRLTVT.

This clonotype appeared many times. CDR3 loop: CASSFALEPLQYF. In DNA form, the CDR3 reads TGTGCCAGCAGCTTCGCACTAGAACCCCTCCAGTACTTC. The V call is TRBV7-9, the J call TRBJ2-7, with a weak D call TRBD2 (5 bases). There are 13 residues in the CDR3. CDR1 is SEHNR, CDR2 FQNEAQ, per germline (reference sequence). Trimming left V 3 bases short and J 10 bases short, with 16 bases between.